The 28 T cell receptor beta chains below were found in one sample sequenced in a study of cytomegalovirus exposure and HLA in healthy donors. The PCR had 60 Vbeta and 13 Jbeta primers. Repertoires were generated with immunoSEQ multiplex PCR, while TCRdb's copy carries only in-frame clones and drops some. This repertoire shows about 170,000 clones, 75% to 90% found once; its top ten account for about 2%. Sequences were obtained from PBMCs. These receptors all come from a male donor in good health and CMV-seronegative.

V gene TRBV7-9 combines with J gene TRBJ1-4; D may be TRBD1 (5 bases). This CDR3 contains 14 residues. CDR1 and CDR2 from the germline V gene are SEHNR and FQNEAQ (reference sequence). V lost 4 bases to trimming and J lost 7 bases, with 13 bases between them. In nucleotides, the CDR3 is TGTGCCAGCAGCTGGCGGGGGTCTGGTGAAAAACTGTTTTTT. Protein sequence: CASSWRGSGEKLFF.

The chain couples TRBV5-4 to TRBJ2-2, with 8 bases fitting TRBD1. The junction had 11 bases not matched to a gene; V was cut back by 5 bases and J by 5 bases. Per germline, CDR1 SGHNT and CDR2 YYREEE (reference sequence). The CDR3 is made up of 16 amino acids. CDR3 residues: CASRTTRGRGTGELFF. The CDR3 region has the DNA TGTGCCAGCAGAACAACCAGGGGGCGCGGTACCGGGGAGCTGTTTTTT.

This chain links TRBV4-2 with TRBJ1-1; the D is unclear. Germline assignment: CDR1 LGHNA and CDR2 YNFKEQ. Trimming shortened V by 3 bases and J by 4 bases, and 6 bases separated the two germline ends. CDR3 length: 12 residues. CDR3 nucleotides: TGTGCCAGCAGCCAGGCACGCACTGAAGCTTTCTTT. The encoded protein is CASSQARTEAFF.

The rearrangement joins TRBV5-1 to TRBJ2-2; D gene uncertain. V was trimmed by 4 bases and J by 0 bases, leaving 10 bases between them. Germline V lookup: CDR1 SGHRS, CDR2 YFSETQ. The CDR3 is made up of 15 amino acids. The CDR3 protein is CASSPRNTNTGELFF. The CDR3 DNA sequence: TGCGCCAGCAGCCCTAGGAACACGAACACCGGGGAGCTGTTTTTT. The whole variable domain, remainder taken from reference TRBV5-1 and TRBJ2-2, is KAGVTQTPRYLIKTRGQQVTLSCSPISGHRSVSWYQQTPGQGLQFLFEYFSETQRNKGNFPGRFSGRQFSNSRSEMNVSTLELGDSALYLCASSPRNTNTGELFFGEGSRLTVL.

This sequence joins TRBV6-5 and TRBJ1-2, with D hard to call. This CDR3 comprises 14 residues. Germline V CDR1 and CDR2: MNHEY, SVGAGI. Trimming cost V 8 bases and J 4 bases, with 17 bases left between them. For the CDR3, the DNA is TGTGCCAGCTCTTACGCCCCACAGTTCTATGGCTACACCTTC. Translated, it gives CASSYAPQFYGYTF.

V usage is TRBV30 and J usage is TRBJ1-5; no reliable D call. Germline V lookup: CDR1 GTSNPN, CDR2 SVGIG (reference sequence). Between the trimmed V and J ends, which lost 2 bases and 1 base, there was a span of 6 bases. This CDR3 contains 13 residues. CDR3 sequence reads: CAWSIISNQPQHF. DNA for the CDR3: TGTGCCTGGAGTATCATCAGCAATCAGCCCCAGCATTTT.

This clone was observed a few times. The V call is TRBV4-1, the J call TRBJ2-4; 15 positions match TRBD2. The germline gives CDR1 MGHRA, CDR2 YSYEKL. CDR3 length: 18 residues. V lost 4 bases, J lost 0 bases, and 4 bases stayed unmatched. Written as DNA, the CDR3 is TGCGCCAGCAGCCGGGGACTAGCGGGGGGTCGAGCCAAAAACATTCAGTACTTC. Amino acid sequence: CASSRGLAGGRAKNIQYF.

This clone came up once. The chain carries TRBV23-1 and TRBJ2-5; TRBD2 aligns across 7 bases. TRBV23-1 is classed as an ORF, of uncertain function. The CDR3 consists of 14 residues. The ends lost 0 bases at V and 9 bases at J; junction bases unmatched: 7. The CDR3 region is CASSQSRGDQAQYF. The CDR3 DNA sequence: TGCGCCAGCAGTCAATCTCGGGGGGATCAGGCCCAGTACTTC.

This chain joins TRBV7-9 and TRBJ2-3, with 8 positions matching TRBD1. Germline values: CDR1 SEHNR, CDR2 FQNEAQ (reference sequence). V lost 5 bases and J lost 6; bases outside the gene matches: 4. The CDR3 is 13 residues long. The CDR3 DNA reads TGTGCCAGCAGCCGGACAGGGTCCGATACGCAGTATTTT. Its protein product is CASSRTGSDTQYF.

As for this clone: A junction boundary mismatches the germline segment, possibly from a read error. This chain joins TRBV2 and TRBJ2-3; 11 bases fit TRBD2. The V gene's germline CDR1 is SNHLY and CDR2 FYNNEI. The CDR3 covers 15 residues. CDR3 loop: CASTELAGGTDTQYF. The CDR3 DNA sequence: TGTGCCAGCACTGAACTAGCGGGGGGCACAGATACGCAGTATTTT. Looking up the rest from reference TRBV2 and TRBJ2-3 gives the full variable domain: EPEVTQTPSHQVTQMGQEVILRCVPISNHLYFYWYRQILGQKVEFLVSFYNNEISEKSEIFDDQFSVERPDGSNFTLKIRSTKLEDSAMYFCASTELAGGTDTQYFGPGTRLTVL.

This clone appeared a single time. The chain uses TRBV6-1 and TRBJ2-3; 9 bases are shared with TRBD1. Germline V CDR1 and CDR2: MNHNS, SASEGT. This CDR3 region has 17 residues. V shed 2 bases and J 1 base; nucleotides not matched to a gene: 7. The CDR3 coding sequence is TGTGCCAGCAGTGAACTTAGGACAGGGGTAGGCACAGATACGCAGTATTTT. Translating it yields CASSELRTGVGTDTQYF.

The chain uses TRBV5-1 and TRBJ1-3, with 9 bases matching TRBD1. The junction had 8 bases not matched to a gene; V was cut back by 4 bases and J by 0 bases. Looked up from germline, CDR1 is SGHRS and CDR2 is YFSETQ. This CDR3 contains 17 residues. The CDR3 bases are TGCGCCAGCAGCCGAACGGACAGGGGACGCTCTGGAAACACCATATATTTT. It yields the protein CASSRTDRGRSGNTIYF.

The chain combines TRBV5-1 with TRBJ2-7; 8 positions match TRBD1. Germline CDR1 is SGHRS and CDR2 is YFSETQ. V lost 4 bases, J lost 4 bases, and 7 bases stayed unmatched. The CDR3 loop spans 14 amino acids. CDR3 nucleotide sequence: TGCGCCAGCAGCCTCCCGACAGGGGAGTACGAGCAGTACTTC. This codes for CASSLPTGEYEQYF.

The chain combines TRBV27 with TRBJ1-6; D is ambiguous. The V end lost 3 bases, the J end lost 0 bases, and 15 bases lay between the germline ends. The CDR3 has 18 amino acids. Looked up from germline, CDR1 is MNHEY and CDR2 is SMNVEV (reference sequence). The CDR3 DNA reads TGTGCCAGCAGTTTGACACGACGATTTAGCTCCTATAATTCACCCCTCCACTTT. Encoded protein: CASSLTRRFSSYNSPLHF.

The chain uses TRBV5-6 and TRBJ2-5; 12 bases are a match to TRBD2. The CDR3 consists of 17 residues. The V gene end was trimmed by 2 bases and the J gene end by 6 bases; junction bases not matched to a gene: 11. Germline CDR1 and CDR2: SGHDT and YYEEEE. The CDR3 coding sequence is TGTGCCAGCAGCTTTGGCGCCCCGCTAGCGGGGGGGAAGACCCAGTACTTC. It translates to CASSFGAPLAGGKTQYF.

The V call is TRBV6-4, the J call TRBJ2-3, with 7 bases matching TRBD2. Per the germline V gene, CDR1 is MRHNA and CDR2 is SNTAGT. The CDR3 spans 15 residues. V shed 4 bases, J shed 2 bases, and the junction held 6 bases outside the gene matches. The DNA of the CDR3 is TGTGCCAGCAGTGTAGAGCGGGGTTCCACAGATACGCAGTATTTT. Translation: CASSVERGSTDTQYF.

The chain recombines TRBV7-8 with TRBJ2-1; 11 bases fit TRBD2. After removal of 3 bases from V and 3 bases from J, the junction contained 4 bases not matched to a gene. The germline CDR1 and CDR2 sequences are SGHVS and FQNEAQ. The CDR3 contains 16 residues. DNA for the CDR3: TGTGCCAGCAGCTTCACGGGACTAGCGGACTACAATGAGCAGTTCTTC. The encoded protein is CASSFTGLADYNEQFF. Drawing the rest from reference TRBV7-8 and TRBJ2-1, the complete variable domain is GAGVSQSPRYKVAKRGQDVALRCDPISGHVSLFWYQQALGQGPEFLTYFQNEAQLDKSGLPSDRFFAERPEGSVSTLKIQRTQQEDSAVYLCASSFTGLADYNEQFFGPGTRLTVL.

The chain links TRBV6-1 to TRBJ1-5, with 7 bases matching TRBD1. CDR3 length: 14 amino acids. Germline V gives CDR1 MNHNS, CDR2 SASEGT. Germline trimming cut 5 bases from V and 4 bases from J; bases unmatched to any gene: 5. CDR3 sequence reads: CASSPGTVNQPQHF. The CDR3 DNA reads TGTGCCAGCAGTCCCGGGACAGTTAATCAGCCCCAGCATTTT.

The rearrangement joins TRBV5-8 to TRBJ2-2; 13 nucleotides agree with TRBD2. The V and J ends lost 4 bases and 5 bases, in that order; junction bases with no gene match: 8. There are 17 residues in the CDR3. Germline CDR1 reads SGHTS; CDR2 reads YDEGEE. The CDR3 loop is CASSPRTSGGRTGELFF. The CDR3 DNA follows: TGTGCCAGCAGCCCCAGGACTAGCGGGGGTCGAACCGGGGAGCTGTTTTTT.

CDR3 DNA sequence: TGTGCCAGCAGTAACTCGGGACTCGAACAAGAGACCCAGTACTTC. Translation: CASSNSGLEQETQYF. V is TRBV2 and J is TRBJ2-5, with D possibly matching TRBD2 (6 bases). The CDR3 length is 15 residues. Trimming shortened V by 5 bases and J by 2 bases, and 15 bases separated the two germline ends. Germline lookup yields CDR1 SNHLY and CDR2 FYNNEI.

The chain has TRBV6-1 and TRBJ1-3; D unresolved. Germline values: CDR1 MNHNS, CDR2 SASEGT. The CDR3 covers 13 residues. Trimming left V 3 bases short and J 4 bases short, with 7 bases between. The CDR3 nucleotides read TGTGCCAGCAGTGACACTTCCGGAAACACCATATATTTT. Encoded protein: CASSDTSGNTIYF.

This clone appeared a single time. This rearrangement joins TRBV7-9 to TRBJ1-6, with D maybe TRBD1 (5 bases). V lost 1 base and J lost 2, with 12 bases in between. This CDR3 is built from 17 residues. The germline V gene has CDR1 SEHNR and CDR2 FQNEAQ (reference sequence). The CDR3: CASSLGGEGTYNSPLHF. CDR3 nucleotide sequence: TGTGCCAGCAGCTTAGGGGGGGAAGGGACCTATAATTCACCCCTCCACTTT.

The V and J genes are TRBV18 and TRBJ2-1; 7 bases are a match to TRBD2. This CDR3 is built from 15 residues. With 3 bases clipped from V and 3 bases from J, the junction kept 5 bases outside the gene matches. CDR1 is KGHSH, CDR2 LQKENI, per germline. CDR3 sequence: CASSPLAGDYNEQFF. The CDR3 coding sequence is TGTGCCAGCTCACCGCTCGCGGGGGACTACAATGAGCAGTTCTTC.

The rearrangement links TRBV10-3 to TRBJ1-6; 7 nucleotides match TRBD1. After removal of 0 bases from V and 9 bases from J, the junction contained 5 bases not matched to a gene. The CDR3 loop spans 15 amino acids. Germline CDR1 reads ENHRY; CDR2 reads SYGVKD. DNA of the CDR3: TGTGCCATCAGTGAGTCTAACTCAGGGGGTTCACCCCTCCACTTT. Translating it yields CAISESNSGGSPLHF.

This chain joins TRBV29-1 and TRBJ1-1, with D possibly matching TRBD1 (6 bases). This CDR3 is 12 amino acids long. The V and J ends lost 7 bases and 4 bases respectively, with 13 bases between them. CDR1 SQVTM and CDR2 ANQGSEA come from the germline V gene. CDR3 coding DNA: TGCAGCGCGCGGGGGGCGGCCACTGAAGCTTTCTTT. It codes for CSARGAATEAFF.

The CDR3 sequence is CASSFQGLTEAFF. DNA for the CDR3: TGTGCCAGCAGCTTTCAGGGGTTGACTGAAGCTTTCTTT. The V gene is TRBV5-6, the J gene TRBJ1-1, with D tentatively TRBD1 (6 bases). The CDR3 is made up of 13 amino acids. The V end was cut by 2 bases, the J end by 5 bases, with 10 bases between. Germline V gives CDR1 SGHDT, CDR2 YYEEEE. The variable domain in full, with the rest retrieved from reference TRBV5-6 and TRBJ1-1, is DAGVTQSPTHLIKTRGQQVTLRCSPKSGHDTVSWYQQALGQGPQFIFQYYEEEERQRGNFPDRFSGHQFPNYSSELNVNALLLGDSALYLCASSFQGLTEAFFGQGTRLTVV.

CDR3 region: CASSLVNTNYEQYF. DNA of the CDR3: TGCGCCAGCAGCTTGGTTAATACAAACTACGAGCAGTACTTC. This chain uses TRBV5-1 with TRBJ2-7; the D is unclear. This CDR3 is 14 amino acids long. Trimming removed 0 bases at V and 3 bases at J, with 10 bases between. Per the germline V gene, CDR1 is SGHRS and CDR2 is YFSETQ.

The chain employs TRBV7-8 and TRBJ1-5, with D perhaps matching TRBD1 (6 bases). In germline, CDR1 is SGHVS, CDR2 FQNEAQ. The CDR3 sequence is 19 residues long. Trimming removed 0 bases from V and 7 bases from J, with 25 bases in between. The chain's CDR3 is CASSLAITQSTGRRQPQHF. CDR3 sequence (DNA): TGTGCCAGCAGCTTAGCGATAACTCAGTCCACAGGGCGTCGACAGCCCCAGCATTTT.